The 30 T cell receptor beta chains listed next were all sequenced from one sample in a study of response to subunit inactivated influenza vaccine. TCRdb analysed the RT-PCR reads with MiXCR anew, one entry per CDR3 protein. Of hundreds of thousands of distinct CDR3 sequences in the sample, around 8% were seen once. Sample: PBMCs from blood, taken approximately 25 months after vaccination. The receptors shown here come from a man in his fifties or sixties who received an inactivated influenza vaccine.

This clonotype was seen only a few times. The chain has TRBV27 and TRBJ2-5, with TRBD2 identical over 11 bases. CDR1 is MNHEY and CDR2 is SMNVEV in the germline V gene (reference sequence). This CDR3 comprises 18 residues. The trim removed 4 bases at V and 5 bases at J, leaving 15 bases unmatched. This CDR3 is CASSCFHSTSGSLETQYF. The CDR3 DNA is TGTGCCAGCAGTTGCTTCCACTCAACTAGCGGGAGTTTGGAGACCCAGTACTTC.

V usage is TRBV6-2 or TRBV6-3 and J usage is TRBJ1-5; D unclear. Germline values: CDR1 MNHEY, CDR2 SVGEGT. The V end lost 2 bases, the J end lost 6 bases, and 5 bases lay between the germline ends. The CDR3 spans 12 residues. CDR3 sequence (DNA): TGTGCCAGCAGTTACCCGACTCAGCCCCAGCATTTT. The encoded protein is CASSYPTQPQHF.

The chain uses TRBV29-1 and TRBJ2-1; D may be TRBD2 (6 bases). Trimming stripped 4 bases from V and 0 bases from J, with 10 bases between. CDR1 SQVTM and CDR2 ANQGSEA come from the germline V gene. CDR3 length equals 14 residues. Here the CDR3 reads CSVAGTFSYNEQFF. Written as DNA, the CDR3 is TGCAGCGTTGCAGGGACTTTCTCCTACAATGAGCAGTTCTTC.

This chain uses TRBV20-1 with TRBJ2-3; 14 bases are a match to TRBD2. J gave up 1 base and V 6 bases, and 12 bases lay outside the gene matches. CDR3 length: 18 amino acids. The V gene's germline CDR1 is DFQATT and CDR2 SNEGSKA (reference sequence). CDR3 amino acids: CSAPGRTSGGLGTDTQYF. In nucleotides, the CDR3 is TGCAGTGCCCCGGGGAGGACTAGCGGGGGGCTGGGCACAGATACGCAGTATTTT.

This clonotype has a count of ten or more. The junction shows a germline mismatch at one end, possibly a read error. This chain joins TRBV7-2 and TRBJ2-6; weak D call: TRBD1 (6 bases). CDR1 is SGHTA, CDR2 FQGNSA, per germline. The CDR3 is made up of 12 amino acids. The CDR3 loop reads CASSLYQGYLSF. In nucleotides, the CDR3 is TGTGCCAGCAGCTTATATCAGGGGTATCTCTCTTTC.

V is TRBV7-9 and J is TRBJ2-1; 11 positions match TRBD2. The CDR3 extends over 17 amino acids. Losses at the gene ends were 5 bases for V and 6 bases for J; bases not matched to a gene: 12. CDR1 and CDR2 from the germline V gene are SEHNR and FQNEAQ (reference sequence). CDR3 region: CASSEQLAGAPGNEQFF. For the CDR3, the DNA is TGTGCCAGCAGCGAACAACTAGCGGGAGCCCCGGGCAATGAGCAGTTCTTC.

This clonotype was found a few times. V usage is TRBV11-2 and J usage is TRBJ2-1, with D hard to call. This CDR3 comprises 14 residues. Trimming left V 2 bases short and J 7 bases short, with 12 bases between. From germline, CDR1 is SGHAT and CDR2 FQNNGV. The CDR3 region has the DNA TGTGCCAGCAGCTTATCCGGACCCCTTAATGAGCAGTTCTTC. Translated: CASSLSGPLNEQFF.

There are many counts of this clonotype. The chain recombines TRBV20-1 with TRBJ2-1; 10 bases are shared with TRBD2. Germline assignment: CDR1 DFQATT and CDR2 SNEGSKA (reference sequence). Trimming took 3 bases from V and 3 from J; bases not matched to a gene: 5. There are 15 residues in the CDR3. The DNA for the CDR3 is TGCAGTGCTAGGTCCAGCGGGGGGGTCTACAATGAGCAGTTCTTC. Translation: CSARSSGGVYNEQFF.

The rearrangement joins TRBV7-9 to TRBJ2-1; D could derive from TRBD1 or TRBD2 (6 bases each). Looked up from germline, CDR1 is SEHNR and CDR2 is FQNEAQ (reference sequence). V lost 4 bases to trimming and J lost 3 bases, with 16 bases between them. This CDR3 comprises 16 residues. For the CDR3, the DNA is TGTGCCAGCAGCTCCCCAGGTCGGGGGCACTACAATGAGCAGTTCTTC. This translates into CASSSPGRGHYNEQFF.

This clonotype has only a few counts. The J gene is TRBJ1-5, the V gene TRBV6-1; TRBD1 is a possible D gene (5 bases). Trimming took off 0 bases at V and 2 bases at J, with 8 bases between the two ends. Germline CDR1 and CDR2: MNHNS and SASEGT. CDR3 length: 15 residues. For the CDR3, the DNA is TGTGCCAGCAGTGAAGCGGCAGGGCGCAATCAGCCCCAGCATTTT. Translating gives CASSEAAGRNQPQHF.

With regard to this clonotype: This sequence may be a read error, since a much larger clone differs from it by one base. The chain has TRBV10-3 and TRBJ2-2; D unresolved. CDR1 is ENHRY and CDR2 is SYGVKD in the germline V gene. This CDR3 comprises 14 residues. CDR3 bases: TGTGCCGTCAGTGAGTCTAAGAACACCGGGGAGCTGTTTTTT. This sequence encodes CAVSESKNTGELFF.

This clonotype was counted a few times. The chain carries TRBV29-1 and TRBJ2-3, with unresolved D. Trimming shortened V by 5 bases and J by 6 bases, and 18 bases separated the two germline ends. Germline CDR1 is SQVTM and CDR2 is ANQGSEA. The CDR3 is 14 residues long. The CDR3 spells CSVIRLGPRDTQYF. The CDR3 bases are TGCAGCGTTATACGATTAGGACCGAGGGATACGCAGTATTTT.

This chain connects TRBV28 to TRBJ2-2, with 8 bases lining up with TRBD2. Germline CDR1 is MDHEN and CDR2 is SYDVKM. The trim removed 7 bases at V and 4 bases at J, leaving 8 bases unmatched. CDR3 length: 15 residues. The CDR3 DNA follows: TGTGCCAGCAACCTCGGGCTAGCGGGCACCGGGGAGCTGTTTTTT. Translating gives CASNLGLAGTGELFF.

The chain links TRBV3-1 to TRBJ2-1; maybe TRBD2 (5 bases). The CDR3 contains 13 residues. Trimming left V 0 bases short and J 10 bases short, with 10 bases between. Germline V gives CDR1 LGHDT, CDR2 YNNKEL (reference sequence). CDR3 DNA sequence: TGTGCCAGCAGCCAAGATTGGCGAGGGGAGCAGTTCTTC. It translates to CASSQDWRGEQFF.

This chain uses TRBV4-2 with TRBJ2-7, with 8 bases aligning to TRBD1. The CDR3 loop spans 15 amino acids. Looked up from germline, CDR1 is LGHNA and CDR2 is YNFKEQ. V dropped 0 bases and J dropped 4; count of bases not matched to a gene: 5. CDR3 loop: CASSQDVDRGYEQYF. The CDR3 DNA reads TGTGCCAGCAGCCAAGATGTTGACAGGGGTTACGAGCAGTACTTC.

This clonotype has just a few counts. This chain links TRBV7-7 with TRBJ2-3; a possible D gene is TRBD2 (6 bases). Trimming pared 1 base from V and 3 bases from J, leaving 11 bases between. CDR3 length equals 15 residues. CDR1 is SSHAT and CDR2 is FNYEAQ in the germline V gene (reference sequence). The CDR3 sequence: CASSLGVSGTDTQYF. The DNA for the CDR3 is TGTGCCAGCAGCTTAGGGGTTAGCGGAACAGATACGCAGTATTTT.

The chain combines TRBV20-1 with TRBJ2-6; 12 nucleotides agree with TRBD1. The CDR3 runs 22 residues. CDR1 is DFQATT, CDR2 SNEGSKA, per germline (reference sequence). V dropped 1 base and J dropped 0; count of bases not matched to a gene: 16. The CDR3 coding sequence is TGCAGTGCTAGAGTGGGGACAGGGGGCTCCTTGGCTATTTACTCTGGGGCCAACGTCCTGACTTTC. It is translated as CSARVGTGGSLAIYSGANVLTF.

This clonotype was observed a handful of times. CDR3 protein: CASSNPHNTGELFF. The CDR3 coding sequence is TGTGCCAGTAGTAACCCTCATAACACCGGGGAGCTGTTTTTT. This chain connects TRBV19 to TRBJ2-2; D unresolved. V was trimmed by 4 bases and J by 2 bases, leaving 8 bases between them. CDR1 and CDR2 from the germline V gene are LNHDA and SQIVND (reference sequence). The CDR3 has 14 residues.

A few counts support this clonotype. This CDR3 reads CASSSSASRASGAEAFF. The CDR3 DNA reads TGTGCCAGCAGTAGCTCAGCGAGTAGGGCTTCAGGCGCTGAAGCTTTCTTT. This sequence joins TRBV6-2 or TRBV6-3 and TRBJ1-1; D remains ambiguous. The V end lost 5 bases, the J end lost 6 bases, and 25 bases lay between the germline ends. Germline V gene lookup returns CDR1 MNHEY and CDR2 SVGEGT. The CDR3 totals 17 residues.

This clonotype was recorded a few times. The chain uses TRBV7-9 and TRBJ1-2, with D perhaps matching TRBD1 (5 bases). This CDR3 is 15 amino acids long. V dropped 6 bases and J dropped 0 bases, with 14 bases sitting between them. Germline CDR1 and CDR2: SEHNR and FQNEAQ (reference sequence). The CDR3 loop is CASRGTGYPNYGYTF. The CDR3 DNA reads as TGTGCCAGCAGGGGGACGGGGTACCCTAACTATGGCTACACCTTC.

Ten or more counts support this clonotype. The V and J genes are TRBV5-1 and TRBJ2-7; D is uncertain. The ends were cut back, 0 bases at V and 4 bases at J, with 8 bases in the middle. This CDR3 comprises 13 residues. Germline CDR1 and CDR2: SGHRS and YFSETQ. The DNA for the CDR3 is TGCGCCAGCAGCTTGGTCGCGGCATACGAGCAGTACTTC. Its translation: CASSLVAAYEQYF.

This clonotype has just a few counts. The chain has TRBV7-6 and TRBJ2-5; D is ambiguous. Germline V gene sequence: CDR1 SGHVS, CDR2 FNYEAQ. The CDR3 consists of 13 residues. V gave up 5 bases and J gave up 5 bases, with 12 bases separating them. In DNA form, the CDR3 reads TGTGCCAGCAGCCCCCGGCCATTTGAGACCCAGTACTTC. As protein: CASSPRPFETQYF. Drawing the rest from reference TRBV7-6 and TRBJ2-5, the complete variable domain is GAGVSQSPRYKVTKRGQDVALRCDPISGHVSLYWYRQALGQGPEFLTYFNYEAQQDKSGLPNDRFSAERPEGSISTLTIQRTEQRDSAMYRCASSPRPFETQYFGPGTRLLVL.

The chain employs TRBV4-3 and TRBJ1-1; possibly TRBD1 for D (6 bases). The CDR3 has 14 amino acids. Germline CDR1 is LGHNA and CDR2 is YSLEER. V lost 2 bases and J 4 bases, leaving 11 bases between the germline ends. This CDR3 is CASSQTGSSTEAFF. The CDR3 DNA reads as TGCGCCAGCAGCCAAACAGGGTCTAGCACTGAAGCTTTCTTT.

This clonotype was observed a handful of times. The chain is built from TRBV3-1 and TRBJ2-5; maybe TRBD2 (5 bases). Germline-derived CDR1 and CDR2 are LGHDT and YNNKEL (reference sequence). With 0 bases removed from V and 7 bases from J, the gap between germline ends came to 9 bases. This CDR3 is built from 13 residues. The CDR3 coding sequence is TGTGCCAGCAGCCAAGACGTCCGGGGGACCCAGTACTTC. It codes for CASSQDVRGTQYF.

In this sample, this clonotype turned up a few times. The chain joins TRBV20-1 to TRBJ2-1; tentative D call: TRBD2 (6 bases). This CDR3 contains 13 residues. Germline CDR1 reads DFQATT; CDR2 reads SNEGSKA (reference sequence). V was pared by 6 bases and J by 8 bases, with 17 bases between. The CDR3 here is CSALTSRRDEQFF. CDR3 nucleotides: TGCAGTGCCCTGACTAGTCGTCGCGATGAGCAGTTCTTC.

The rearrangement joins TRBV4-3 to TRBJ2-1; 7 positions match TRBD2. This CDR3 region has 14 residues. Germline V gene data show CDR1 as LGHNA and CDR2 as YSLEER. Unmatched junction bases numbered 8, after V lost 8 bases and J lost 4 bases. The CDR3 protein is CASGSWGGYNEQFF. The DNA of the CDR3 is TGCGCCAGCGGAAGTTGGGGGGGGTACAATGAGCAGTTCTTC.

This clonotype was counted between two and nine times. CDR3 sequence (DNA): TGCGCCAGCAGCTTGGCCACCTGGGGGATGGACCATGAGCAGTTCTTC. Its protein product is CASSLATWGMDHEQFF. This rearrangement joins TRBV5-1 to TRBJ2-1; possibly TRBD1 or TRBD2 for D (5 bases each). Trimming left V 0 bases short and J 8 bases short, with 18 bases between. Germline CDR1 SGHRS, CDR2 YFSETQ. This CDR3 region has 16 residues.

This clonotype was counted a few times. The chain links TRBV20-1 to TRBJ2-3; TRBD1 agrees at 7 bases. The ends lost 1 base at V and 0 bases at J; junction bases unmatched: 7. This CDR3 region has 16 residues. Per germline, CDR1 DFQATT and CDR2 SNEGSKA (reference sequence). The CDR3 spells CSARGLGTASTDTQYF. In DNA, the CDR3 is TGCAGTGCTAGAGGTTTAGGGACAGCTAGCACAGATACGCAGTATTTT.

The chain is built from TRBV28 and TRBJ1-2; TRBD1 aligns across 9 bases. The CDR3 covers 16 residues. Losses at the gene ends were 2 bases for V and 4 bases for J; bases not matched to a gene: 8. Germline CDR1 and CDR2: MDHEN and SYDVKM. The CDR3 bases are TGTGCCAGCAGTTTAGGCCACAGGGGGCTGGGCTATGGCTACACCTTC. Its translation is CASSLGHRGLGYGYTF.

V usage is TRBV30 and J usage is TRBJ2-3, with D possibly TRBD2 on 6 matching bases. Germline values: CDR1 GTSNPN, CDR2 SVGIG (reference sequence). Between the trimmed V and J ends, which lost 3 bases and 0 bases, there was a span of 13 bases. This CDR3 has 15 amino acids. CDR3 region: CAWRGLQTSTDTQYF. The CDR3 DNA sequence: TGTGCCTGGAGGGGACTTCAAACTAGCACAGATACGCAGTATTTT. Together with reference TRBV30 and TRBJ2-3, the CDR3 gives the full variable domain: SQTIHQWPATLVQPVGSPLSLECTVEGTSNPNLYWYRQAAGRGLQLLFYSVGIGQISSEVPQNLSASRPQDRQFILSSKKLLLSDSGFYLCAWRGLQTSTDTQYFGPGTRLTVL.